This TCR beta chain was found in a study of blood T cells in healthy people across ages. Study results and caveats: Naive T cell percentage by flow cytometry tracked strongly with beta diversity.

Samples each yielded at least 5 micrograms of total RNA. The V gene's germline CDR1 is SGHKS and CDR2 YYEKEE (reference sequence). Trimming cost V 0 bases and J 6 bases, with 16 bases left between them. CDR3 size: 16 residues. Through a sample-barcoded 5' primer and a J-beta primer mix, a second PCR was run for 7 to 11 cycles. One entry per CDR3 protein results from TCRdb running MiXCR on the 5' RACE reads. This sample has about 650,000 distinct CDR3 sequences, with around 52% found just once. A note on this clonotype: What it binds is unknown.

The sequencing sample was made of blood. This TCR was sampled from a woman of 80 years or more in good health. The rearrangement uses TRBV5-5 and TRBJ2-4; either TRBD1 or TRBD2 may supply D (6 bases each). CDR3 sequence reads: CASSLGGGQRGNIQYF. DNA for the CDR3: TGTGCCAGCAGCTTGGGTGGGGGGCAGAGAGGAAACATTCAGTACTTC.